Following are 30 T cell receptor beta chains from one sample sequenced in a study of cytomegalovirus exposure and HLA in healthy donors. The PCR had 60 Vbeta and 13 Jbeta primers. The data were produced by immunoSEQ multiplex PCR, yet TCRdb's version contains in-frame clones alone and is incomplete. The repertoire table contains about 160,000 clones. Source material: PBMCs. The source is a man younger than 40 in good health and CMV-seronegative.

The chain employs TRBV7-2 and TRBJ1-6, with unresolved D. Looked up from germline, CDR1 is SGHTA and CDR2 is FQGNSA. The CDR3 totals 15 residues. Deletions cut 5 bases from V and 1 base from J, with 9 bases between. CDR3 nucleotides: TGTGCCAGCAGCCTTTGGAGTTCCTATAATTCACCCCTCCACTTT. It specifies CASSLWSSYNSPLHF.

The chain uses TRBV7-2 and TRBJ2-4; D might be TRBD2 (5 bases). This CDR3 is built from 15 residues. Trimming took off 2 bases at V and 7 bases at J, with 15 bases between the two ends. The germline gives CDR1 SGHTA, CDR2 FQGNSA. CDR3 in amino acids: CASSLITGMANIQYF. DNA of the CDR3: TGTGCCAGCAGCTTAATCACGGGAATGGCGAACATTCAGTACTTC.

Here the CDR3 reads CASSLGGFETQYF. The CDR3 DNA reads as TGTGCCAGCAGCTTAGGAGGGTTTGAGACCCAGTACTTC. V is TRBV7-2 and J is TRBJ2-5; a weak D match, TRBD2 (5 bases). The CDR3 is made up of 13 amino acids. The V end lost 1 base, the J end lost 5 bases, and 8 bases lay between the germline ends. Per germline, CDR1 SGHTA and CDR2 FQGNSA.

This sequence joins TRBV2 and TRBJ2-7; 7 bases are a match to TRBD1. Germline-derived CDR1 and CDR2 are SNHLY and FYNNEI. Trimming at V came to 5 bases and at J to 7 bases, leaving 5 bases not matched to a gene. This CDR3 has 12 amino acids. The CDR3 region is CASSRQGGEQYF. The CDR3 DNA sequence: TGTGCCAGCAGTAGACAGGGCGGGGAGCAGTACTTC. Together with reference TRBV2 and TRBJ2-7, the CDR3 gives the full variable domain: EPEVTQTPSHQVTQMGQEVILRCVPISNHLYFYWYRQILGQKVEFLVSFYNNEISEKSEIFDDQFSVERPDGSNFTLKIRSTKLEDSAMYFCASSRQGGEQYFGPGTRLTVT.

The V and J genes are TRBV28 and TRBJ1-5, with a possible D match to TRBD1 (5 bases). Germline V gene sequence: CDR1 MDHEN, CDR2 SYDVKM. V shed 2 bases and J shed 8 bases, with 13 bases lying between them. The CDR3 length is 14 residues. The CDR3 DNA reads as TGTGCCAGCAGTTTAAGAGCAGGGTGGGAGCCCCAGCATTTT. It translates to CASSLRAGWEPQHF.

The chain is built from TRBV7-2 and TRBJ1-1; D uncertain. Trimming stripped 4 bases from V and 0 bases from J, with 6 bases between. Germline CDR1 and CDR2: SGHTA and FQGNSA. The CDR3 is made up of 13 amino acids. CDR3 sequence: CASSSYMNTEAFF. The DNA for the CDR3 is TGTGCCAGCAGCTCGTATATGAACACTGAAGCTTTCTTT.

With regard to this clone: This sample also contains other DNA sequences that code for the same CDR3. The chain employs TRBV6-5 and TRBJ1-1, with TRBD1 identical over 7 bases. The CDR3 runs to 14 residues. Unmatched junction bases numbered 4, after V lost 2 bases and J lost 4 bases. CDR1 and CDR2 (germline): MNHEY, SVGAGI. The CDR3 protein is CASSYETGSTEAFF. CDR3 DNA: TGTGCCAGCAGTTACGAGACAGGGAGCACTGAAGCTTTCTTT.

The chain couples TRBV7-2 to TRBJ2-2; the match to TRBD2 covers 8 bases. The CDR3 is made up of 16 amino acids. Per the germline V gene, CDR1 is SGHTA and CDR2 is FQGNSA. Trimming at V came to 0 bases and at J to 0 bases, leaving 0 bases not matched to a gene. The DNA of the CDR3 is TGTGCCAGCAGCTTAGCTAGCGGGACGAACACCGGGGAGCTGTTTTTT. Amino acid sequence: CASSLASGTNTGELFF.

This chain links TRBV12-5 with TRBJ2-1; TRBD2 matches at 9 bases. This CDR3 has 15 amino acids. Germline lookup yields CDR1 LGHNT and CDR2 FRNRAP. J gave up 4 bases and V 2 bases, and 3 bases lay outside the gene matches. The chain's CDR3 is CASGLSGRLYNEQFF. The CDR3 DNA sequence: TGTGCTAGTGGTTTGAGCGGGAGGCTTTACAATGAGCAGTTCTTC.

The DNA of the CDR3 is TGTGCCAGCTCCCGAGCGGGAGGGCGCCTCTACAATGAGCAGTTCTTC. It translates to CASSRAGGRLYNEQFF. This rearrangement joins TRBV18 to TRBJ2-1, with TRBD2 matching over 10 bases. With V trimmed by 6 bases and J by 3 bases, 8 bases remained unmatched. The V gene's germline CDR1 is KGHSH and CDR2 LQKENI. The CDR3 runs to 16 residues.

The rearrangement links TRBV11-3 to TRBJ1-3, with D perhaps matching TRBD1 (6 bases). This CDR3 region has 16 residues. Trimming cost V 5 bases and J 0 bases, with 14 bases left between them. Germline V gene sequence: CDR1 SGHNT, CDR2 YENEEA. The CDR3 loop reads CASSPRTDYSGNTIYF. The CDR3 nucleotides are TGTGCCAGCAGCCCCCGGACAGATTACTCTGGAAACACCATATATTTT.

V usage is TRBV30 and J usage is TRBJ2-7; 7 bases are shared with TRBD2. Trimming cost V 1 base and J 3 bases; bases outside gene matches: 6. CDR1 GTSNPN and CDR2 SVGIG come from the germline V gene (reference sequence). The CDR3 has 14 residues. CDR3 coding DNA: TGTGCCTGGAGTGGGGGGGGTTTAGGCTACGAGCAGTACTTC. Amino acid sequence: CAWSGGGLGYEQYF. Variable domain in full (rest from reference TRBV30 and TRBJ2-7): SQTIHQWPATLVQPVGSPLSLECTVEGTSNPNLYWYRQAAGRGLQLLFYSVGIGQISSEVPQNLSASRPQDRQFILSSKKLLLSDSGFYLCAWSGGGLGYEQYFGPGTRLTVT.

V gene TRBV5-1 combines with J gene TRBJ2-7; tentative D call: TRBD2 (5 bases). The CDR3 has 15 residues. V was trimmed by 1 base and J by 2 bases, leaving 13 bases between them. From germline, CDR1 is SGHRS and CDR2 YFSETQ. In nucleotides, the CDR3 is TGCGCCAGCAGCTTGATCAGCGGAGGCACCTACGAGCAGTACTTC. Amino acid sequence: CASSLISGGTYEQYF.

The chain links TRBV6-6 to TRBJ1-1; 10 nucleotides align to TRBD1. The germline V gene encodes CDR1 MNHNY and CDR2 SVGAGI (reference sequence). The V and J ends lost 8 bases and 4 bases, in that order; junction bases with no gene match: 4. The CDR3 length is 13 residues. CDR3 in amino acids: CASRGQGGTEAFF. Here the CDR3 DNA reads TGTGCCAGCCGCGGACAGGGGGGCACTGAAGCTTTCTTT.

The CDR3 is CASSQEVGGRGDTQYF. CDR3 nucleotides: TGTGCCAGCAGCCAAGAGGTCGGTGGCCGCGGTGATACGCAGTATTTT. J is TRBJ2-3 and V is TRBV4-2; D call uncertain. V was clipped by 0 bases and J by 6 bases, with 16 bases between them. The germline V gene encodes CDR1 LGHNA and CDR2 YNFKEQ. The CDR3 length is 16 residues.

On this clone: Other DNA sequences from this sample encode an identical CDR3 as well. The chain couples TRBV5-4 to TRBJ2-1; 11 nucleotides match TRBD2. The CDR3 covers 14 residues. Germline-derived CDR1 and CDR2 are SGHNT and YYREEE (reference sequence). CDR3: CATKRTSGSYEQFF. In DNA form, the CDR3 reads TGTGCAACCAAGCGCACTAGCGGGAGCTATGAGCAGTTCTTC.

The chain recombines TRBV5-1 with TRBJ1-2, with D unresolved. Between the trimmed V and J ends, which lost 0 bases and 1 base, there was a span of 10 bases. Germline CDR1 and CDR2: SGHRS and YFSETQ. The length of the CDR3 is 15 residues. CDR3 DNA: TGCGCCAGCAGCTTGGCACAGTCTTTTAACTATGGCTACACCTTC. It translates to CASSLAQSFNYGYTF.

The chain recombines TRBV5-1 with TRBJ1-1; D is possibly TRBD1 (6 bases). Trimming cost V 1 base and J 5 bases, with 6 bases left between them. Germline V gives CDR1 SGHRS, CDR2 YFSETQ. CDR3 length: 12 amino acids. CDR3 in DNA: TGCGCCAGCAGCTTGACAGGGACTGAAGCTTTCTTT. Its translation is CASSLTGTEAFF. The full variable domain, rest sourced from reference TRBV5-1 and TRBJ1-1, is KAGVTQTPRYLIKTRGQQVTLSCSPISGHRSVSWYQQTPGQGLQFLFEYFSETQRNKGNFPGRFSGRQFSNSRSEMNVSTLELGDSALYLCASSLTGTEAFFGQGTRLTVV.

This chain connects TRBV4-1 to TRBJ1-1; 7 bases are a match to TRBD1. The germline V gene encodes CDR1 MGHRA and CDR2 YSYEKL. Germline trimming cut 4 bases from V and 11 bases from J; bases unmatched to any gene: 4. The CDR3 length is 11 residues. The chain's CDR3 is CASSLDRRAFF. The CDR3 DNA is TGCGCCAGCAGCCTGGACAGGAGGGCTTTCTTT.

This chain uses TRBV5-6 with TRBJ1-5; D is uncertain. The ends were cut back, 4 bases at V and 0 bases at J, with 8 bases in the middle. The CDR3 contains 14 residues. Germline CDR1 and CDR2: SGHDT and YYEEEE. The CDR3 nucleotides are TGTGCCAGCAGCCCCGGAGGTAGCAATCAGCCCCAGCATTTT. It yields the protein CASSPGGSNQPQHF.

CDR3 sequence reads: CASSPLRDNTNYGYTF. CDR3 in DNA: TGTGCCAGCAGTCCCCTTCGGGACAACACTAACTATGGCTACACCTTC. This rearrangement joins TRBV6-6 to TRBJ1-2, with D possibly TRBD1 on 6 matching bases. This CDR3 spans 16 amino acids. Germline V CDR1 and CDR2: MNHNY, SVGAGI (reference sequence). Trimming removed 5 bases at V and 0 bases at J, with 16 bases between.

V gene TRBV4-1 combines with J gene TRBJ2-1; possibly TRBD2 for D (6 bases). The germline CDR1 and CDR2 sequences are MGHRA and YSYEKL. There are 15 residues in the CDR3. The V end lost 1 base, the J end lost 3 bases, and 10 bases lay between the germline ends. The CDR3 region is CASSQGRALYNEQFF. The CDR3, as DNA: TGCGCCAGCAGCCAAGGGAGGGCCCTCTACAATGAGCAGTTCTTC.

The chain recombines TRBV6-6 with TRBJ1-2; D unclear. The V and J ends lost 3 bases and 3 bases respectively, with 5 bases between them. The CDR3 is made up of 12 amino acids. Germline V CDR1 and CDR2: MNHNY, SVGAGI (reference sequence). CDR3 DNA: TGTGCCAGCAGTTATCGAGACTATGGCTACACCTTC. This encodes CASSYRDYGYTF.

The DNA for the CDR3 is TGTGCCAGCAGTTTCCCTAACAGGGTTCTCGAGCAGTACTTC. Its translation is CASSFPNRVLEQYF. The V gene is TRBV28, the J gene TRBJ2-7; tentative D call: TRBD1 (6 bases). The CDR3 sequence is 14 residues long. Germline V lookup: CDR1 MDHEN, CDR2 SYDVKM. V was trimmed by 3 bases and J by 6 bases, leaving 15 bases between them.

The chain carries TRBV7-9 and TRBJ2-7; 12 bases match TRBD2. Germline CDR1 is SEHNR and CDR2 is FQNEAQ (reference sequence). This CDR3 has 16 residues. The V gene end was trimmed by 2 bases and the J gene end by 6 bases; junction bases not matched to a gene: 8. The CDR3 protein is CASSLPTSGSFGEQYF. CDR3 coding DNA: TGTGCCAGCAGCTTACCGACTAGCGGGAGTTTCGGCGAGCAGTACTTC.

The CDR3 spells CASSLRLAGDTDTQYF. As DNA, the CDR3 is TGTGCCAGCAGCTTGCGACTAGCGGGGGACACAGATACGCAGTATTTT. The chain recombines TRBV5-4 with TRBJ2-3; 12 bases align to TRBD2. CDR1 is SGHNT and CDR2 is YYREEE in the germline V gene (reference sequence). This CDR3 is 16 amino acids long. V was pared by 1 base and J by 2 bases, with 2 bases of the junction left unmatched.

The rearrangement joins TRBV28 to TRBJ1-4; D is possibly TRBD1 (6 bases). The CDR3 is 15 residues long. Deletions cut 3 bases from V and 1 base from J, with 9 bases between. Germline CDR1 is MDHEN and CDR2 is SYDVKM. The CDR3 loop is CASSFKGGTNEKLFF. CDR3 sequence (DNA): TGTGCCAGCAGTTTTAAAGGGGGAACTAATGAAAAACTGTTTTTT.

V and J are TRBV7-8 and TRBJ1-1; 7 bases align to TRBD1. The germline CDR1 and CDR2 sequences are SGHVS and FQNEAQ. V shed 5 bases, J shed 5 bases, and the junction held 11 bases outside the gene matches. The CDR3 is 15 amino acids. The CDR3 region is CASSRLTGVATEAFF. The CDR3 bases are TGTGCCAGCAGCAGACTCACAGGGGTGGCAACTGAAGCTTTCTTT.

The V and J genes are TRBV4-2 and TRBJ2-1; D not certain. The germline CDR1 and CDR2 sequences are LGHNA and YNFKEQ. This CDR3 region has 12 residues. Trimming took 4 bases from V and 4 from J, leaving 5 bases between them. The CDR3 here is CASSPNYNEQFF. Here the CDR3 DNA reads TGTGCCAGCAGCCCCAATTACAATGAGCAGTTCTTC.

The rearrangement joins TRBV5-1 to TRBJ2-5; 10 bases fit TRBD2. The germline V gene encodes CDR1 SGHRS and CDR2 YFSETQ. This CDR3 region has 16 residues. V dropped 0 bases and J dropped 2; count of bases not matched to a gene: 4. The CDR3 bases are TGCGCCAGCAGCTTGGGACGGGGACTAGCGCAAGAGACCCAGTACTTC. This sequence encodes CASSLGRGLAQETQYF.